This T cell receptor beta chain was captured in a study of blood T cell repertoires in COVID-19. Trimming cost V 3 bases and J 5 bases, with 5 bases left between them. The CDR3 runs 11 residues. Generated by immunoSEQ multiplex PCR, the TCRdb table keeps only in-frame clones and is missing some. The sample yields 220,000 or so clones, around 83% seen once. The chain uses TRBV12-3 or TRBV12-4 and TRBJ2-7; D is ambiguous. The specimen was PBMCs or T cells enriched from blood (not recorded which). The origin of this receptor is a woman between 40 and 55 years old with acute COVID-19. The CDR3 DNA is TGTGCCAGCAGTTTGAGAGACGAGCAGTACTTC. Translated, it gives CASSLRDEQYF.